What follows are 24 T cell receptor beta chains derived from one specimen sequenced in a study of a mutant IDH1 vaccine in newly diagnosed glioma. As for time point: week 5, during vaccination. In every dose of vaccine, 300 ug of mutant IDH1 20-mer peptide was given alongside topical imiquimod. No antigen has been assigned to these receptors. Repertoires were generated with immunoSEQ multiplex PCR, while TCRdb's copy carries only in-frame clones and drops some. The data contain some 36,000 clones, roughly 79% of them singletons. The sample here was PBMCs, taken from a glioma patient whose treatment included an IDH1 peptide vaccine. The receptors were gathered from a man aged 50 to 59 with glioma.

This chain connects TRBV29-1 to TRBJ1-4; D gene unclear. Germline-derived CDR1 and CDR2 are SQVTM and ANQGSEA. V lost 4 bases, J lost 8 bases, and 14 bases lay in between. CDR3 length equals 13 residues. The CDR3 here is CSVAGRSLEKLFF. The CDR3 DNA sequence: TGCAGCGTTGCCGGACGGAGCCTCGAAAAACTGTTTTTT.

This clone was observed a single time. J is TRBJ2-5 and V is TRBV11-3; possible D gene TRBD1, 5 bases. CDR1 is SGHNT, CDR2 YENEEA, per germline. The CDR3 has 14 amino acids. The ends were cut back, 6 bases at V and 2 bases at J, with 13 bases in the middle. CDR3 DNA: TGTGCCAGCAGTTACGACAGATATCAAGAGACCCAGTACTTC. It encodes CASSYDRYQETQYF. The complete variable domain, with remaining parts taken from reference TRBV11-3 and TRBJ2-5, reads EAGVVQSPRYKIIEKKQPVAFWCNPISGHNTLYWYLQNLGQGPELLIRYENEEAVDDSQLPKDRFSAERLKGVDSTLKIQPAELGDSAVYLCASSYDRYQETQYFGPGTRLLVL.

V is TRBV5-1 and J is TRBJ1-2, with D unclear. V was clipped by 0 bases and J by 0 bases, with 12 bases between them. CDR1 is SGHRS and CDR2 is YFSETQ in the germline V gene. The CDR3 has 16 residues. The CDR3 region has the DNA TGCGCCAGCAGCTTGGTATTTACCGACGCTAACTATGGCTACACCTTC. This codes for CASSLVFTDANYGYTF.

The chain employs TRBV5-6 and TRBJ2-5; 9 nucleotides match TRBD1. The CDR3 spans 15 residues. With V trimmed by 0 bases and J by 1 base, 1 base remained unmatched. Per the germline V gene, CDR1 is SGHDT and CDR2 is YYEEEE. CDR3 residues: CASSLVGQGQETQYF. CDR3 in DNA: TGTGCCAGCAGCTTGGTGGGACAGGGCCAAGAGACCCAGTACTTC.

V usage is TRBV27 and J usage is TRBJ1-6, with a weak D call TRBD1 (5 bases). The CDR3 covers 13 residues. Germline CDR1 and CDR2: MNHEY and SMNVEV (reference sequence). Trimming took 11 bases from V and 7 from J, leaving 15 bases between them. The CDR3 sequence is CAVRGVPNSPLHF. Here the CDR3 DNA reads TGTGCCGTAAGGGGAGTCCCCAATTCACCCCTCCACTTT.

The chain uses TRBV5-6 and TRBJ2-7, with 7 bases identical to TRBD1. This CDR3 has 15 residues. V trimming: 4 bases; J trimming: 3 bases; junction bases outside the gene matches: 10. Germline V CDR1 and CDR2: SGHDT, YYEEEE. CDR3: CASSGDSASFYEQYF. CDR3 bases: TGTGCCAGCAGCGGGGACAGCGCTTCCTTCTACGAGCAGTACTTC.

The rearrangement links TRBV7-8 to TRBJ1-2; the match to TRBD1 covers 7 bases. The V and J ends lost 1 base and 4 bases, in that order; junction bases with no gene match: 0. Germline assignment: CDR1 SGHVS and CDR2 FQNEAQ. The CDR3 is 13 amino acids. The CDR3 loop reads CASSLGQGYGYTF. The DNA of the CDR3 is TGTGCCAGCAGCTTAGGACAGGGCTATGGCTACACCTTC.

The rearrangement uses TRBV14 and TRBJ2-2, with a possible D match to TRBD2 (5 bases). The CDR3 runs to 14 residues. Trimming left V 4 bases short and J 7 bases short, with 13 bases between. Germline CDR1 and CDR2: SGHDN and FVKESK. CDR3 bases: TGTGCCAGCAGCCTCCTCCGGGGAGTCGGGGAGCTGTTTTTT. This sequence encodes CASSLLRGVGELFF. The whole variable domain, remainder taken from reference TRBV14 and TRBJ2-2, is EAGVTQFPSHSVIEKGQTVTLRCDPISGHDNLYWYRRVMGKEIKFLLHFVKESKQDESGMPNNRFLAERTGGTYSTLKVQPAELEDSGVYFCASSLLRGVGELFFGEGSRLTVL.

The genes are TRBV18 and TRBJ2-6, with 8 bases matching TRBD1. Germline CDR1 KGHSH, CDR2 LQKENI. CDR3 length: 16 residues. J lost 2 bases, V lost 5 bases, and 5 bases had no gene match. CDR3 in amino acids: CASSFSTGAGANVLTF. The CDR3 region has the DNA TGTGCCAGCTCATTCTCGACAGGGGCTGGGGCCAACGTCCTGACTTTC.

This clone has only a few counts. The chain has TRBV14 and TRBJ1-2; D uncertain. The CDR3 sequence is 13 residues long. Germline V CDR1 and CDR2: SGHDN, FVKESK. The V gene lost 0 bases and the J gene lost 3 bases, with 5 bases spanning the gap. The CDR3, as DNA: TGTGCCAGCAGCCAAGAGCGGTACTATGGCTACACCTTC. This codes for CASSQERYYGYTF. Complete variable domain (other parts from reference TRBV14 and TRBJ1-2): EAGVTQFPSHSVIEKGQTVTLRCDPISGHDNLYWYRRVMGKEIKFLLHFVKESKQDESGMPNNRFLAERTGGTYSTLKVQPAELEDSGVYFCASSQERYYGYTFGSGTRLTVV.

The chain recombines TRBV5-1 with TRBJ2-2; D might be TRBD1 (6 bases). This CDR3 has 14 residues. Trimming left V 0 bases short and J 4 bases short, with 7 bases between. Germline loops: CDR1 SGHRS, CDR2 YFSETQ. The CDR3, as DNA: TGCGCCAGCAGCTTGGAAGGGGGCACCGGGGAGCTGTTTTTT. Protein product: CASSLEGGTGELFF.

CDR3 residues: CASSPQEHYGYTF. The DNA for the CDR3 is TGTGCCAGCAGCCCCCAGGAGCACTATGGCTACACCTTC. The chain uses TRBV6-5 and TRBJ1-2; D uncertain. With 6 bases removed from V and 3 bases from J, the gap between germline ends came to 11 bases. CDR1 is MNHEY, CDR2 SVGAGI, per germline. This CDR3 contains 13 residues.

This sequence joins TRBV5-6 and TRBJ1-3; no clear D gene. Deletions cut 1 base from V and 5 bases from J, with 10 bases between. The CDR3 consists of 14 residues. Germline loops: CDR1 SGHDT, CDR2 YYEEEE. CDR3 in amino acids: CASSLSPGRNTIYF. The CDR3, as DNA: TGTGCCAGCAGCTTGTCTCCCGGCAGAAACACCATATATTTT.

The rearrangement links TRBV28 to TRBJ2-7; 8 positions agree with TRBD1. J lost 0 bases, V lost 6 bases, and 7 bases had no gene match. CDR1 and CDR2 (germline): MDHEN, SYDVKM. The CDR3 totals 15 residues. The CDR3 coding sequence is TGTGCCAGCAGAACGACAGGGGTCAGCTCCTACGAGCAGTACTTC. As protein: CASRTTGVSSYEQYF.

This clone was seen only once. This sequence joins TRBV27 and TRBJ1-1; D is unresolved. Germline values: CDR1 MNHEY, CDR2 SMNVEV (reference sequence). This CDR3 has 15 residues. Trimming shortened V by 0 bases and J by 0 bases, and 8 bases separated the two germline ends. The CDR3 is CASSLSGWMNTEAFF. The CDR3 nucleotides are TGTGCCAGCAGTTTATCAGGTTGGATGAACACTGAAGCTTTCTTT.

The CDR3 is CASSQFGVRGDTDTQYF. The CDR3 DNA sequence: TGCGCCAGCAGCCAATTCGGTGTGCGGGGGGACACAGATACGCAGTATTTT. This sequence joins TRBV4-3 and TRBJ2-3; 8 bases line up with TRBD2. V was pared by 2 bases and J by 2 bases, with 9 bases of the junction left unmatched. The CDR3 extends over 17 amino acids. Germline V gene sequence: CDR1 LGHNA, CDR2 YSLEER.

This chain uses TRBV5-6 with TRBJ2-7, with D perhaps TRBD1 or TRBD2 (6 bases each). In germline, CDR1 is SGHDT, CDR2 YYEEEE. Trimming pared 4 bases from V and 3 bases from J, leaving 14 bases between. CDR3 length: 14 amino acids. The CDR3 bases are TGTGCCAGCAGCCACAGGGACTTCAGCTACGAGCAGTACTTC. It yields the protein CASSHRDFSYEQYF. Supplemented by reference TRBV5-6 and TRBJ2-7, the full variable domain reads DAGVTQSPTHLIKTRGQQVTLRCSPKSGHDTVSWYQQALGQGPQFIFQYYEEEERQRGNFPDRFSGHQFPNYSSELNVNALLLGDSALYLCASSHRDFSYEQYFGPGTRLTVT.

This chain connects TRBV11-3 to TRBJ1-2; no reliable D call. The germline V and J ends were trimmed by 5 bases and 7 bases, with 20 bases remaining between them. CDR1 is SGHNT and CDR2 is YENEEA in the germline V gene. The CDR3 is 15 residues long. The CDR3 nucleotides read TGTGCCAGCAGCCTACAAGGCTCCTCCTCCGGTGGCTACACCTTC. Protein sequence: CASSLQGSSSGGYTF.

This chain joins TRBV4-2 and TRBJ1-5; maybe TRBD1 (6 bases). The germline V and J ends were trimmed by 0 bases and 6 bases, with 12 bases remaining between them. Germline lookup yields CDR1 LGHNA and CDR2 YNFKEQ. CDR3 size: 15 residues. CDR3 residues: CASSQDLRGGQPQHF. In DNA, the CDR3 is TGTGCCAGCAGCCAAGATTTAAGGGGGGGTCAGCCCCAGCATTTT.

The chain carries TRBV7-2 and TRBJ2-7; no clear D gene. The V and J ends lost 1 base and 2 bases respectively, with 15 bases between them. This CDR3 spans 16 amino acids. Germline-derived CDR1 and CDR2 are SGHTA and FQGNSA. The DNA for the CDR3 is TGTGCCAGCAGCTTAGACCTGGTCAGCCCCACCTACGAGCAGTACTTC. It codes for CASSLDLVSPTYEQYF.

The chain uses TRBV6-5 and TRBJ1-3; D may be TRBD1 (5 bases). CDR3 length: 14 amino acids. V lost 5 bases, J lost 1 base, and 9 bases lay in between. Germline values: CDR1 MNHEY, CDR2 SVGAGI. CDR3 nucleotide sequence: TGTGCCAGCAGTCCGACAGAGTCTGGAAACACCATATATTTT. This gives the protein CASSPTESGNTIYF.

V is TRBV28 and J is TRBJ1-4; TRBD1 aligns across 9 bases. Germline CDR1 and CDR2: MDHEN and SYDVKM. V gave up 6 bases and J gave up 8 bases; unmatched junction bases: 7. This CDR3 contains 14 residues. For the CDR3, the DNA is TGTGCCAGCAGCAGCGGACAGGGGCGCGAAAAACTGTTTTTT. This sequence encodes CASSSGQGREKLFF.

V usage is TRBV7-9 and J usage is TRBJ1-1; D remains ambiguous. The germline gives CDR1 SEHNR, CDR2 FQNEAQ (reference sequence). V was shortened by 0 bases and J by 10 bases, with 18 bases between the two germline ends. The CDR3 has 15 amino acids. CDR3 sequence reads: CASSLAMGPGARAFF. In DNA form, the CDR3 reads TGTGCCAGCAGCTTAGCTATGGGTCCAGGAGCAAGAGCTTTCTTT.

The rearrangement joins TRBV6-1 to TRBJ2-1, with D perhaps TRBD1 (6 bases). V was pared by 4 bases and J by 6 bases, with 13 bases between. From germline, CDR1 is MNHNS and CDR2 SASEGT. The length of the CDR3 is 14 residues. In DNA form, the CDR3 reads TGTGCCAGCAGTGTCCTGGACAGATTCAATGAGCAGTTCTTC. Protein: CASSVLDRFNEQFF.